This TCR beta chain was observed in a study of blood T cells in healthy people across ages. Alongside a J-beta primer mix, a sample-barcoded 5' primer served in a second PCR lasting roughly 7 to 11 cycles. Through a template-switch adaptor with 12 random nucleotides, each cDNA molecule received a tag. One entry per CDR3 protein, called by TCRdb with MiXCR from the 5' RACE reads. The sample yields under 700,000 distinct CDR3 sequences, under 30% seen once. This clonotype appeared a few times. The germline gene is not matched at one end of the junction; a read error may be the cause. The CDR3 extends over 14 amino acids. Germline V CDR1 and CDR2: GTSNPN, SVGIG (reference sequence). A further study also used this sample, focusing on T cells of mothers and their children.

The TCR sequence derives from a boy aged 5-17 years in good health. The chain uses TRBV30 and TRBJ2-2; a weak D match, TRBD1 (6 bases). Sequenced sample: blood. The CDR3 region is CTWRPQGFLAELFF. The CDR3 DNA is TGTACCTGGAGACCACAGGGTTTTTTGGCGGAGCTGTTTTTT.